The 7 T cell receptor beta chains reported below all come from one sample, sequenced in a study of Tregs in tolerant kidney transplant recipients. Measured with immunoSEQ multiplex PCR; TCRdb has only the in-frame clones, and not every one. The sample lists 90,000 to 120,000 clones, 90% seen once, with 0.34% in the top ten. Sequenced here: CD4+ T cells from blood, sampled before the transplant. Receptor source: a human donor who received a combined kidney and bone marrow transplant.

This clone was recorded only once. J is TRBJ2-7 and V is TRBV27; possibly TRBD1 for D (7 bases). Germline V gives CDR1 MNHEY, CDR2 SMNVEV (reference sequence). The CDR3 covers 15 residues. V lost 3 bases to trimming and J lost 2 bases, with 14 bases between them. CDR3 sequence (DNA): TGTGCCAGCAGTTTCTACAGGGGAGGCCCCTACGAGCAGTACTTC. This encodes CASSFYRGGPYEQYF.

The genes are TRBV4-1 and TRBJ2-7; 9 nucleotides line up with TRBD2. The CDR3 has 15 residues. Germline V gene data show CDR1 as MGHRA and CDR2 as YSYEKL. The V and J ends lost 1 base and 6 bases, in that order; junction bases with no gene match: 7. The CDR3 DNA reads as TGCGCCAGCAGCCAAGCGGGCGGGAGGGCGTCCGAGCAGTACTTC. Its translation: CASSQAGGRASEQYF.

This clone showed up just a few times. The V gene is TRBV4-2, the J gene TRBJ1-2, with D possibly being TRBD1 (6 bases). V was trimmed by 3 bases and J by 4 bases, leaving 15 bases between them. Germline values: CDR1 LGHNA, CDR2 YNFKEQ. The length of the CDR3 is 15 residues. CDR3 in amino acids: CASSQEQGTGYGYTF. The CDR3 DNA reads as TGTGCCAGCAGCCAGGAACAGGGAACCGGCTATGGCTACACCTTC.

The chain employs TRBV15 and TRBJ1-6; D is unclear. CDR1 and CDR2 (germline): LNHNV, YYDKDF (reference sequence). The CDR3 spans 15 residues. V was clipped by 0 bases and J by 9 bases, with 12 bases between them. The CDR3 sequence is CATSRDVVGGSPLHF. Here the CDR3 DNA reads TGTGCCACCAGCAGAGATGTGGTAGGAGGTTCACCCCTCCACTTT.

The V gene is TRBV9, the J gene TRBJ2-1; TRBD1 matches at 7 bases. Germline V CDR1 and CDR2: SGDLS, YYNGEE. J gave up 2 bases and V 0 bases, and 11 bases lay outside the gene matches. The CDR3 totals 18 residues. CDR3 loop: CASSVDLLTGYPYNEQFF. Here the CDR3 DNA reads TGTGCCAGCAGCGTAGACCTTTTGACAGGGTACCCCTACAATGAGCAGTTCTTC.

This chain's CDR3 is CASSPTGPYGYTF. The CDR3 DNA reads as TGTGCCAGCTCACCAACGGGTCCCTATGGCTACACCTTC. The V and J genes are TRBV18 and TRBJ1-2; D is unresolved. This CDR3 has 13 amino acids. Trimming took 2 bases from V and 4 from J, leaving 8 bases between them. CDR1 is KGHSH, CDR2 LQKENI, per germline.

V usage is TRBV29-1 and J usage is TRBJ1-2; D unclear. This CDR3 has 14 amino acids. V lost 6 bases and J lost 1, with 15 bases in between. From germline, CDR1 is SQVTM and CDR2 ANQGSEA. The CDR3 DNA sequence: TGCAGCGTAACTAAGACGGAACGTAACTATGGCTACACCTTC. It yields the protein CSVTKTERNYGYTF.